A selection of T cell receptor beta chains follows, all from one sample in a study of blood T cell repertoires in COVID-19. Profiled with immunoSEQ multiplex PCR; TCRdb holds only in-frame clones, not every one. The data hold some 83,000 clones, with more than 65% observed a single time. The sequencing sample was made of peripheral blood. The receptors were gathered from a man aged 50 or older with acute or convalescent COVID-19. Both conserved end residues are part of each CDR3. A D gene is named only where the DNA matches it firmly. Size is stated for part of the rows, as once, few or many counts, or as a class when the clone is expanded.

V: TRBV3-1/TRBV3-2; D: -; J: TRBJ2-3; size: -; DNA: TGTGCCAGCAGCCTTTTCCGGGGTGTCGATACGCAGTATTTT; CDR3: CASSLFRGVDTQYF
V: TRBV15; D: -; J: TRBJ1-5; size: -; DNA: TGTGCCACCAGCAGTGCCGGGTTGGGGGGTCAGCCCCAGCATTTT; CDR3: CATSSAGLGGQPQHF
V: TRBV10-1; D: TRBD1; J: TRBJ1-5; size: -; DNA: TGCGCCAGCAGCCCAGGGGGCAGCCAGCCCCAGCATTTT; CDR3: CASSPGGSQPQHF
V: TRBV6-5; D: TRBD1; J: TRBJ1-5; size: -; DNA: TGTGCCAGCAGCAGGGACAGGGGCAATCAGCCCCAGCATTTT; CDR3: CASSRDRGNQPQHF
V: TRBV5-1; D: TRBD2; J: TRBJ2-7; size: -; DNA: TGCGCCAGCAGCCCCTTTCTAGCGGGGGCCACCTACGAGCAGTACTTC; CDR3: CASSPFLAGATYEQYF
V: TRBV28; D: -; J: TRBJ1-3; size: -; DNA: TGTGCCAGCAAAGACACCCGCTCTGGAAACACCATATATTTT; CDR3: CASKDTRSGNTIYF
V: TRBV6-2/TRBV6-3; D: TRBD1; J: TRBJ2-1; size: once; DNA: TGTGCCAGCAGCCCGACAGGGGCAGGGAATGAGCAGTTCTTC; CDR3: CASSPTGAGNEQFF
V: TRBV15; D: -; J: TRBJ2-2; size: -; DNA: TGTGCCACCAGCAGAGGGAAATCGGGAGCTCTCACCGGGGAGCTGTTTTTT; CDR3: CATSRGKSGALTGELFF
V: TRBV2; D: -; J: TRBJ1-6; size: -; DNA: TGTGCCAGCAGTGAAGCGGGGAGCTCCTATAATTCACCCCTCCACTTT; CDR3: CASSEAGSSYNSPLHF
V: TRBV5-1; D: -; J: TRBJ2-7; size: -; DNA: TGCGCCAGCAGCTTGGAGCCCGGCAGGGCCTACGAGCAGTACTTC; CDR3: CASSLEPGRAYEQYF
V: TRBV3-1/TRBV3-2; D: -; J: TRBJ2-5; size: -; DNA: TGTGCCAGCAGCACGCGGGGCGTGTTGATGGAGACCCAGTACTTC; CDR3: CASSTRGVLMETQYF
V: TRBV27; D: -; J: TRBJ1-1; size: -; DNA: TGTGCCAGGGCCCTACAGGGTGTGAACACTGAAGCTTTCTTT; CDR3: CARALQGVNTEAFF
V: TRBV7-2; D: -; J: TRBJ1-2; size: -; DNA: TGTGCCAGCAGCTTATACCCAGGGGTTGACTATGGCTACACCTTC; CDR3: CASSLYPGVDYGYTF
V: TRBV5-1; D: TRBD1; J: TRBJ2-5; size: few; DNA: TGCGCCAGCAGCGGGACAGGCCAAGAGACCCAGTACTTC; CDR3: CASSGTGQETQYF
V: TRBV19; D: TRBD2; J: TRBJ2-7; size: -; DNA: TGTGCCAGTAGCCCACTAGCGGGGGGGAGTTACGAGCAGTACTTC; CDR3: CASSPLAGGSYEQYF
V: TRBV18; D: TRBD1; J: TRBJ1-4; size: -; DNA: TGTGCCAGCTCACGTCCAGGGGGCTCGAATGAAAAACTGTTTTTT; CDR3: CASSRPGGSNEKLFF
V: TRBV2; D: -; J: TRBJ1-1; size: -; DNA: TGTGCCTGCTGTGGAAGCGGCAGAAGGTGGACTGAAGCTTTCTTT; CDR3: CACCGSGRRWTEAFF
V: TRBV19; D: TRBD1; J: TRBJ1-6; size: -; DNA: TGTGCCAGTAGGGACAGGGGCGAAAATTCACCCCTCCACTTT; CDR3: CASRDRGENSPLHF
V: TRBV18; D: -; J: TRBJ1-5; size: -; DNA: TGTGCCAGCTCGCTGGACAGAACGAATCAGCCCCAGCATTTT; CDR3: CASSLDRTNQPQHF
V: TRBV2; D: TRBD1; J: TRBJ2-5; size: few; DNA: TGTGCCAGCAGGGGTGGGACAGGGAGCTTCCAAGAGACCCAGTACTTC; CDR3: CASRGGTGSFQETQYF
V: TRBV5-1; D: -; J: TRBJ2-1; size: -; DNA: TGCGCCAGCAGAACCACAGTGGGCAATGAGCAGTTCTTC; CDR3: CASRTTVGNEQFF
V: TRBV24-1; D: TRBD2; J: TRBJ2-3; size: -; DNA: TGTGCCACCAGTTGGGTAGCGGGAGACACAGATACGCAGTATTTT; CDR3: CATSWVAGDTDTQYF